The 12 T cell receptor beta chains below come from one sample, sequenced in a study of CD8 T cells in Susac syndrome. The authors reverse transcribed roughly 0.5 to 1 ug RNA with random hexamers. Each CDR3 protein is one row after TCRdb ran MiXCR on the immunoSEQ multiplex PCR reads. The sample has about 140,000 distinct CDR3 sequences; approximately 95% are singletons. The source material was CD4+ T cells from PBMCs. These TCRs come from a human donor with multiple sclerosis.

V gene TRBV29-1 combines with J gene TRBJ1-2; D is uncertain. Looked up from germline, CDR1 is SQVTM and CDR2 is ANQGSEA. The CDR3 sequence is 13 residues long. V gave up 4 bases and J gave up 4 bases, with 13 bases separating them. CDR3 DNA: TGCAGCGTTGTGATGGCCTCCCGCTATGGCTACACCTTC. This gives the protein CSVVMASRYGYTF.

This chain uses TRBV29-1 with TRBJ2-3; tentative D call: TRBD1 (5 bases). CDR1 is SQVTM, CDR2 ANQGSEA, per germline. Trimming cost V 4 bases and J 4 bases, with 27 bases left between them. This CDR3 comprises 18 residues. The CDR3 DNA reads TGCAGCGTTGGGTCAGGGATGGCCTCCTCCGCCTGGGCAGATACGCAGTATTTT. This gives the protein CSVGSGMASSAWADTQYF.

This clonotype was seen just once. The chain joins TRBV7-9 to TRBJ2-1, with D tentatively TRBD1 (6 bases). Trimming left V 2 bases short and J 6 bases short, with 11 bases between. Looked up from germline, CDR1 is SEHNR and CDR2 is FQNEAQ (reference sequence). The CDR3 is made up of 14 amino acids. CDR3 sequence (DNA): TGTGCCAGCAGCTTAACGGACAGCGGCAATGAGCAGTTCTTC. Encoded protein: CASSLTDSGNEQFF.

V usage is TRBV28 and J usage is TRBJ1-6, with a tentative D call TRBD1 (5 bases). CDR1 and CDR2 from the germline V gene are MDHEN and SYDVKM. The V end lost 6 bases, the J end lost 13 bases, and 16 bases lay between the germline ends. The CDR3 has 13 residues. In DNA form, the CDR3 reads TGTGCCAGCAGCCCAGGGTGGAAGGGGCCCCTCCACTTT. Its protein is CASSPGWKGPLHF. Based on the CDR3 plus reference TRBV28 and TRBJ1-6, the full variable domain is DVKVTQSSRYLVKRTGEKVFLECVQDMDHENMFWYRQDPGLGLRLIYFSYDVKMKEKGDIPEGYSVSREKKERFSLILESASTNQTSMYLCASSPGWKGPLHFGNGTRLTVT.

V gene TRBV24-1 combines with J gene TRBJ1-5, with a weak D call TRBD1 (5 bases). This CDR3 is built from 13 residues. From germline, CDR1 is KGHDR and CDR2 SFDVKD. Trimming cost V 5 bases and J 5 bases, with 9 bases left between them. The CDR3 protein is CATSVGGDQPQHF. The CDR3 DNA is TGTGCCACCAGTGTTGGGGGGGATCAGCCCCAGCATTTT.

The rearrangement uses TRBV6-2 or TRBV6-3 and TRBJ1-2, with no clear D. The V gene's germline CDR1 is MNHEY and CDR2 SVGEGT. V dropped 6 bases and J dropped 10 bases, with 18 bases sitting between them. This CDR3 comprises 13 residues. The CDR3 nucleotides are TGTGCCAGCAGCCCCAAGCTAACAAGGATCTACACCTTC. It codes for CASSPKLTRIYTF.

This rearrangement joins TRBV4-1 to TRBJ2-7; D remains ambiguous. The CDR3 runs to 14 residues. V lost 6 bases and J lost 2, with 14 bases in between. CDR1 and CDR2 (germline): MGHRA, YSYEKL. This CDR3 reads CASRLFPQTYEQYF. CDR3 nucleotide sequence: TGCGCCAGCAGGCTGTTTCCTCAAACCTACGAGCAGTACTTC.

The chain has TRBV6-5 and TRBJ2-3; perhaps TRBD2 as D (5 bases). The CDR3 consists of 15 residues. The V end was cut by 6 bases, the J end by 2 bases, with 15 bases between. Germline V gene data show CDR1 as MNHEY and CDR2 as SVGAGI. The CDR3 reads CASSPEVRVTDTQYF. CDR3 coding DNA: TGTGCCAGCAGCCCAGAGGTGCGGGTCACAGATACGCAGTATTTT.

The chain has TRBV3-1 and TRBJ2-3; 11 bases are a match to TRBD2. The CDR3 length is 13 residues. Looked up from germline, CDR1 is LGHDT and CDR2 is YNNKEL (reference sequence). V lost 4 bases, J lost 11 bases, and 5 bases stayed unmatched. In DNA form, the CDR3 reads TGTGCCAGCAGCCTCGGGGGGACTAGCGGGCAGTATTTT. This codes for CASSLGGTSGQYF.

The chain links TRBV13 to TRBJ1-2; D remains unclear. CDR3 length: 13 amino acids. Germline V gene sequence: CDR1 PRHDT, CDR2 FYEKMQ (reference sequence). V lost 2 bases and J 7 bases, leaving 11 bases between the germline ends. The CDR3 bases are TGTGCCAGCAGCTTAATCGCGGGTGGTGGCTACACCTTC. Protein sequence: CASSLIAGGGYTF. The full variable domain, its missing parts supplied by reference TRBV13 and TRBJ1-2, is AAGVIQSPRHLIKEKRETATLKCYPIPRHDTVYWYQQGPGQDPQFLISFYEKMQSDKGSIPDRFSAQQFSDYHSELNMSSLELGDSALYFCASSLIAGGGYTFGSGTRLTVV.

This chain joins TRBV12-3 or TRBV12-4 and TRBJ2-3, with 11 bases lining up with TRBD2. Trimming cost V 6 bases and J 0 bases; bases outside gene matches: 2. The CDR3 is 15 residues long. The CDR3 region is CASSRLAGSTDTQYF. DNA of the CDR3: TGTGCCAGCAGCCGACTAGCGGGGAGCACAGATACGCAGTATTTT.

The sample holds one count of this clonotype. The chain uses TRBV29-1 and TRBJ1-2; D not certain. Trimming stripped 3 bases from V and 4 bases from J, with 12 bases between. The germline CDR1 and CDR2 sequences are SQVTM and ANQGSEA. This CDR3 region has 13 residues. In DNA, the CDR3 is TGCAGCGTTGATGACGGCGCCCGCTATGGCTACACCTTC. Translating gives CSVDDGARYGYTF. The full variable domain, in which reference TRBV29-1 and TRBJ1-2 provide the parts outside the CDR3, is SAVISQKPSRDICQRGTSLTIQCQVDSQVTMMFWYRQQPGQSLTLIATANQGSEATYESGFVIDKFPISRPNLTFSTLTVSNMSPEDSSIYLCSVDDGARYGYTFGSGTRLTVV.